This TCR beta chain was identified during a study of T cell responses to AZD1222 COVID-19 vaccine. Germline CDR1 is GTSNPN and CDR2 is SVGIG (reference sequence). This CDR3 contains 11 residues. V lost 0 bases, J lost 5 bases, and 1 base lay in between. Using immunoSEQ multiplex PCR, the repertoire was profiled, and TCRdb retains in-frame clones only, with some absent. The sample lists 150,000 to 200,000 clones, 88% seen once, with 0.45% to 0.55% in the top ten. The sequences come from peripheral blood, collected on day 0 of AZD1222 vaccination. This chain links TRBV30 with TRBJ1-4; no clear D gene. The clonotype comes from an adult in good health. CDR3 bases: TGTGCCTGGAGTGTAAATGAAAAACTGTTTTTT. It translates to CAWSVNEKLFF. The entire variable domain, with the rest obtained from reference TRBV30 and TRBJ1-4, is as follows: SQTIHQWPATLVQPVGSPLSLECTVEGTSNPNLYWYRQAAGRGLQLLFYSVGIGQISSEVPQNLSASRPQDRQFILSSKKLLLSDSGFYLCAWSVNEKLFFGSGTQLSVL.